Shown below are 16 T cell receptor beta chains from a single sample sequenced in a study of cytomegalovirus exposure and HLA in healthy donors. This PCR relied on a set of 60 Vbeta primers and 13 Jbeta primers. TCRdb's table, derived via immunoSEQ multiplex PCR, lists solely in-frame clones and lacks some. The sample lists 150,000 to 200,000 clones; approximately 80% were seen once. Sequenced input: PBMCs. Receptor source: a woman aged 40 to 55 in good health and CMV-seropositive.

This chain connects TRBV19 to TRBJ1-5, with TRBD1 as a possible D gene (5 bases). Deletions cut 7 bases from V and 9 bases from J, with 22 bases between. From germline, CDR1 is LNHDA and CDR2 SQIVND (reference sequence). There are 15 residues in the CDR3. The CDR3 coding sequence is TGTGCCAGTACTTCCCGGGGGACCGGGCGGTTGCCCCAGCATTTT. Translated, it gives CASTSRGTGRLPQHF.

The chain uses TRBV7-9 and TRBJ2-5; 11 nucleotides match TRBD1. Per the germline V gene, CDR1 is SEHNR and CDR2 is FQNEAQ (reference sequence). J gave up 7 bases and V 3 bases, and 7 bases lay outside the gene matches. The CDR3 is 15 amino acids. The CDR3 sequence is CASSFPGTGGGTQYF. CDR3 nucleotides: TGTGCCAGCAGCTTCCCCGGGACAGGGGGGGGGACCCAGTACTTC.

The chain recombines TRBV5-5 with TRBJ1-2; D uncertain. The CDR3 has 13 residues. From germline, CDR1 is SGHKS and CDR2 YYEKEE (reference sequence). The germline V and J ends were trimmed by 3 bases and 4 bases, with 10 bases remaining between them. CDR3 in amino acids: CASSSRPSYGYTF. In nucleotides, the CDR3 is TGTGCCAGCAGCTCGAGGCCGAGCTATGGCTACACCTTC.

The rearrangement links TRBV2 to TRBJ1-1; D call uncertain. Germline CDR1 is SNHLY and CDR2 is FYNNEI. This CDR3 comprises 13 residues. The V end lost 6 bases, the J end lost 3 bases, and 11 bases lay between the germline ends. This chain's CDR3 is CASREDGYTEAFF. The CDR3 coding sequence is TGTGCCAGCAGGGAGGACGGGTACACTGAAGCTTTCTTT.

J is TRBJ1-1 and V is TRBV10-3, with a weak D call TRBD1 (5 bases). This CDR3 has 16 residues. The germline V and J ends were trimmed by 4 bases and 0 bases, with 15 bases remaining between them. Germline V lookup: CDR1 ENHRY, CDR2 SYGVKD. DNA for the CDR3: TGTGCCATCAGTGGATCGGGGGGGGGACTGAACACTGAAGCTTTCTTT. This sequence encodes CAISGSGGGLNTEAFF.

The chain employs TRBV6-1 and TRBJ1-5; a weak D match, TRBD1 (6 bases). V was trimmed by 4 bases and J by 0 bases, leaving 10 bases between them. The CDR3 is 15 residues long. The germline gives CDR1 MNHNS, CDR2 SASEGT. The CDR3 loop is CASSGTANSNQPQHF. The CDR3 bases are TGTGCCAGCAGTGGGACAGCGAATAGCAATCAGCCCCAGCATTTT.

V gene TRBV4-3 combines with J gene TRBJ1-3; D is possibly TRBD1 (5 bases). Trimming removed 1 base at V and 3 bases at J, with 16 bases between. Germline lookup yields CDR1 LGHNA and CDR2 YSLEER. The CDR3 consists of 17 residues. CDR3 DNA sequence: TGCGCCAGCAGCCAAGCGGCAGGGCCCTTAGATGGAAACACCATATATTTT. It encodes CASSQAAGPLDGNTIYF.

This clone was found once. The chain employs TRBV9 and TRBJ2-7; 9 positions agree with TRBD1. CDR1 is SGDLS, CDR2 YYNGEE, per germline. The trim removed 3 bases at V and 6 bases at J, leaving 10 bases unmatched. The CDR3 runs to 15 residues. The CDR3 reads CASSEGDRAAGEQYF. The CDR3, as DNA: TGTGCCAGCAGCGAGGGGGACAGGGCGGCGGGCGAGCAGTACTTC.

CDR3 bases: TGTGCCAGCAGTTCCCGACAAATCGGCTACACCTTC. Translation gives CASSSRQIGYTF. This chain uses TRBV28 with TRBJ1-2, with D uncertain. The V end was cut by 4 bases, the J end by 8 bases, with 11 bases between. CDR3 length: 12 amino acids. Per the germline V gene, CDR1 is MDHEN and CDR2 is SYDVKM.

V is TRBV4-3 and J is TRBJ2-3; 8 bases map to TRBD1. Trimming took 2 bases from V and 2 from J; bases not matched to a gene: 9. The CDR3 is made up of 17 amino acids. Looked up from germline, CDR1 is LGHNA and CDR2 is YSLEER. The CDR3 DNA is TGCGCCAGCAGCCAACTGCTGACAGGGGCAAACACAGATACGCAGTATTTT. Amino acid sequence: CASSQLLTGANTDTQYF.

The rearrangement joins TRBV2 to TRBJ1-2; the match to TRBD1 covers 10 bases. This CDR3 contains 15 residues. Germline lookup yields CDR1 SNHLY and CDR2 FYNNEI. Trimming removed 6 bases from V and 2 bases from J; junction bases left unmatched: 6. The CDR3 here is CASSRDRGLNYGYTF. CDR3 nucleotide sequence: TGTGCCAGCAGCAGGGACAGGGGACTGAACTATGGCTACACCTTC.

This clone was seen more than once but under ten times. V and J are TRBV6-5 and TRBJ1-4; D gene ambiguous. This CDR3 is 15 amino acids long. Germline V gene data show CDR1 as MNHEY and CDR2 as SVGAGI. Trimming shortened V by 5 bases and J by 10 bases, and 20 bases separated the two germline ends. The CDR3 reads CASSLFSGLERKLFF. The DNA for the CDR3 is TGTGCCAGCAGTCTTTTCTCGGGTCTAGAAAGAAAACTGTTTTTT.

The chain joins TRBV6-5 to TRBJ2-1; D unclear. This CDR3 has 13 residues. The V gene's germline CDR1 is MNHEY and CDR2 SVGAGI. Trimming shortened V by 3 bases and J by 5 bases, and 8 bases separated the two germline ends. For the CDR3, the DNA is TGTGCCAGCAGTTATACGGAGAACAATGAGCAGTTCTTC. The encoded protein is CASSYTENNEQFF.

The CDR3 nucleotides are TGTGCCAGCAGCTTAGCGTTCGGCACTGAAGCTTTCTTT. The encoded protein is CASSLAFGTEAFF. The gene calls are TRBV7-9 and TRBJ1-1; D is undetermined. Germline V lookup: CDR1 SEHNR, CDR2 FQNEAQ (reference sequence). V lost 0 bases, J lost 4 bases, and 6 bases lay in between. CDR3 length: 13 residues.

This clone was observed a few times. V usage is TRBV10-1 and J usage is TRBJ1-1; TRBD1 might be the D (6 bases). The CDR3 extends over 13 amino acids. Germline CDR1 and CDR2: WNHNN and SYGVQD (reference sequence). V lost 8 bases to trimming and J lost 2 bases, with 12 bases between them. CDR3 loop: CASQPTGNTEAFF. CDR3 coding DNA: TGCGCCAGCCAACCGACAGGAAACACTGAAGCTTTCTTT.

The gene calls are TRBV4-1 and TRBJ2-7, with TRBD1 as a possible D gene (6 bases). This CDR3 has 13 residues. Germline CDR1 and CDR2: MGHRA and YSYEKL. Trimming cost V 2 bases and J 4 bases, with 9 bases left between them. CDR3 coding DNA: TGCGCCAGCAGCCAACAACAGGGATACGAGCAGTACTTC. The encoded protein is CASSQQQGYEQYF.